A selection of T cell receptor beta chains follows, all from one sample in a study of shared clonotypes between healthy human individuals. Assay: immunoSEQ multiplex PCR; the TCRdb copy retains only in-frame clones and omits some. The data show roughly 2.2 million clones, approximately 95% seen once. The sample consisted of naive CD4+ T cells from PBMCs. The origin of the receptors is a man aged 18 to 30 in good health. Some clones in this sample may be carry-over from other donors' samples. Both conserved end residues are part of each CDR3. The order of the fields is clone size, J gene, D gene, V gene, CDR3 protein, CDR3 DNA. D genes are given only for firm matches. Not all rows give a size; the values are once, few, many and, for expanded clones, a class.

clone_size: .
j_call: TRBJ1-5
d_call: .
v_call: TRBV5-1
cdr3_aa: CASSPSGNFNQPQHF
cdr3_nt: TGCGCCAGCAGCCCGAGTGGGAATTTTAATCAGCCCCAGCATTTT

clone_size: .
j_call: TRBJ2-5
d_call: TRBD2
v_call: TRBV7-3
cdr3_aa: CASSATGPGGTQYF
cdr3_nt: TGTGCCAGCAGCGCCACTGGCCCGGGGGGGACCCAGTACTTC

clone_size: once
j_call: TRBJ2-3
d_call: TRBD2
v_call: TRBV27
cdr3_aa: CASSYQGTSGNTQYF
cdr3_nt: TGTGCCAGCAGTTACCAAGGGACTAGCGGGAATACGCAGTATTTT

clone_size: .
j_call: TRBJ1-1
d_call: .
v_call: TRBV19
cdr3_aa: CASSIATGMNTEAFF
cdr3_nt: TGTGCCAGTAGTATAGCTACAGGCATGAACACTGAAGCTTTCTTT

clone_size: .
j_call: TRBJ1-2
d_call: .
v_call: TRBV5-5
cdr3_aa: CASSLVGGRGSNYGYTF
cdr3_nt: TGTGCCAGCAGCTTGGTGGGTGGGCGAGGTTCTAACTATGGCTACACCTTC

clone_size: once
j_call: TRBJ2-7
d_call: .
v_call: TRBV19
cdr3_aa: CASSSSSTRRPNEQYF
cdr3_nt: TGTGCCAGTAGTTCCTCTTCTACTAGGCGCCCTAACGAGCAGTACTTC

clone_size: .
j_call: TRBJ1-5
d_call: .
v_call: TRBV18
cdr3_aa: CASSGGPTGPQHF
cdr3_nt: TGTGCCAGCTCAGGGGGTCCCACGGGTCCCCAGCATTTT

clone_size: .
j_call: TRBJ2-1
d_call: .
v_call: TRBV5-1
cdr3_aa: CASSLWRFPGLNEQFF
cdr3_nt: TGCGCCAGCAGCTTGTGGAGGTTTCCGGGACTGAATGAGCAGTTCTTC

clone_size: few
j_call: TRBJ1-1
d_call: .
v_call: TRBV11-3
cdr3_aa: CASSLQMNTEAFF
cdr3_nt: TGTGCCAGCAGCTTGCAGATGAACACTGAAGCTTTCTTT

clone_size: .
j_call: TRBJ2-3
d_call: .
v_call: TRBV4-2
cdr3_aa: CASSQASPPDTQYF
cdr3_nt: TGTGCCAGCAGCCAAGCGAGCCCTCCAGATACGCAGTATTTT

clone_size: .
j_call: TRBJ1-5
d_call: .
v_call: TRBV5-1
cdr3_aa: CASSLGVREGQPQHF
cdr3_nt: TGCGCCAGCAGCTTGGGGGTCAGGGAGGGCCAGCCCCAGCATTTT

clone_size: .
j_call: TRBJ2-3
d_call: .
v_call: TRBV6-1
cdr3_aa: CASSEPLPWQYF
cdr3_nt: TGTGCCAGCAGTGAACCCCTCCCTTGGCAGTATTTT

clone_size: .
j_call: TRBJ2-3
d_call: TRBD1
v_call: TRBV28
cdr3_aa: CASSLGTGTSTDTQYF
cdr3_nt: TGTGCCAGCAGTTTGGGGACAGGAACTAGCACAGATACGCAGTATTTT

clone_size: .
j_call: TRBJ2-7
d_call: .
v_call: TRBV28
cdr3_aa: CASFPGPGAPSYEQYF
cdr3_nt: TGTGCCAGTTTCCCGGGACCTGGAGCCCCCTCCTACGAGCAGTACTTC

clone_size: .
j_call: TRBJ1-1
d_call: .
v_call: TRBV18
cdr3_aa: CASSPSSGDTEAFF
cdr3_nt: TGTGCCAGCTCACCGTCCTCAGGGGACACTGAAGCTTTCTTT

clone_size: .
j_call: TRBJ2-6
d_call: TRBD1
v_call: TRBV4-1
cdr3_aa: CASSQDRTGATGANVLTF
cdr3_nt: TGCGCCAGCAGCCAAGATAGGACAGGGGCGACTGGGGCCAACGTCCTGACTTTC

clone_size: .
j_call: TRBJ2-7
d_call: .
v_call: TRBV27
cdr3_aa: CACVEGVIVGYSYEQYF
cdr3_nt: TGTGCCTGCGTTGAGGGGGTCATAGTTGGGTACTCCTACGAGCAGTACTTC

clone_size: .
j_call: TRBJ2-4
d_call: .
v_call: TRBV11-1
cdr3_aa: CASSLAGTKNIQYF
cdr3_nt: TGTGCCAGCAGCTTAGCAGGGACAAAAAACATTCAGTACTTC

clone_size: once
j_call: TRBJ2-1
d_call: TRBD2
v_call: TRBV19
cdr3_aa: CASSIGGLAEQFF
cdr3_nt: TGTGCCAGTAGTATAGGCGGACTAGCTGAGCAGTTCTTC

clone_size: .
j_call: TRBJ2-5
d_call: .
v_call: TRBV7-9
cdr3_aa: CASSLEGGYAGETQYF
cdr3_nt: TGTGCCAGCAGCTTAGAAGGAGGGTATGCAGGGGAGACCCAGTACTTC

clone_size: .
j_call: TRBJ1-4
d_call: TRBD1
v_call: TRBV28
cdr3_aa: CASSPSVGQGTGRLFF
cdr3_nt: TGTGCCAGCAGTCCCTCCGTGGGACAGGGTACCGGTCGGCTGTTTTTT

clone_size: .
j_call: TRBJ1-1
d_call: .
v_call: TRBV29-1
cdr3_aa: CSVAGVMNTEAFF
cdr3_nt: TGCAGCGTTGCCGGGGTCATGAACACTGAAGCTTTCTTT

clone_size: .
j_call: TRBJ2-1
d_call: TRBD2
v_call: TRBV28
cdr3_aa: CASSRLAEDNEQFF
cdr3_nt: TGTGCCAGCAGCCGACTAGCGGAGGACAATGAGCAGTTCTTC

clone_size: .
j_call: TRBJ1-1
d_call: TRBD1
v_call: TRBV18
cdr3_aa: CASSPDRGAEAFF
cdr3_nt: TGTGCCAGCTCACCGGACAGGGGGGCTGAAGCTTTCTTT

clone_size: .
j_call: TRBJ2-1
d_call: .
v_call: TRBV10-1
cdr3_aa: CAATLAQVVSYNEQFF
cdr3_nt: TGCGCCGCAACTTTGGCTCAAGTGGTTTCCTACAATGAGCAGTTCTTC

clone_size: .
j_call: TRBJ2-2
d_call: TRBD2
v_call: TRBV28
cdr3_aa: CASSPGLAGKVGELFF
cdr3_nt: TGTGCCAGCAGCCCGGGGCTAGCGGGAAAGGTCGGGGAGCTGTTTTTT

clone_size: few
j_call: TRBJ1-4
d_call: .
v_call: TRBV29-1
cdr3_aa: CSVGGQPEGKLFF
cdr3_nt: TGCAGCGTTGGAGGTCAACCAGAGGGAAAACTGTTTTTT

clone_size: .
j_call: TRBJ2-1
d_call: .
v_call: TRBV18
cdr3_aa: CASSPPGLGSEEQFF
cdr3_nt: TGTGCCAGCTCACCACCGGGACTGGGGAGTGAGGAGCAGTTCTTC

clone_size: .
j_call: TRBJ2-7
d_call: .
v_call: TRBV7-9
cdr3_aa: CASSLGGPNGQYF
cdr3_nt: TGTGCCAGCAGCTTAGGAGGGCCGAATGGGCAGTACTTC

clone_size: .
j_call: TRBJ2-7
d_call: .
v_call: TRBV27
cdr3_aa: CASSLDSSYEQYF
cdr3_nt: TGTGCCAGCAGTTTAGACAGCTCCTACGAGCAGTACTTC

clone_size: .
j_call: TRBJ1-1
d_call: TRBD1
v_call: TRBV5-1
cdr3_aa: CASSLADRGYTEAFF
cdr3_nt: TGCGCCAGCAGCTTGGCCGACAGGGGGTACACTGAAGCTTTCTTT

clone_size: .
j_call: TRBJ2-7
d_call: TRBD2
v_call: TRBV5-1
cdr3_aa: CASSLASGVSYEQYF
cdr3_nt: TGCGCCAGCAGCTTGGCAAGCGGGGTCTCCTACGAGCAGTACTTC

clone_size: .
j_call: TRBJ2-7
d_call: TRBD1
v_call: TRBV7-9
cdr3_aa: CASSYDRVQTYEQYF
cdr3_nt: TGTGCCAGCAGCTATGACAGGGTCCAAACCTACGAGCAGTACTTC

clone_size: .
j_call: TRBJ2-5
d_call: .
v_call: TRBV4-1
cdr3_aa: CASSRLYAQEETQYF
cdr3_nt: TGCGCCAGCAGCCGGCTCTATGCACAAGAGGAGACCCAGTACTTC

clone_size: .
j_call: TRBJ2-5
d_call: TRBD1
v_call: TRBV18
cdr3_aa: CASSPPGQKETQYF
cdr3_nt: TGTGCCAGCTCACCACCGGGACAGAAAGAGACCCAGTACTTC

clone_size: .
j_call: TRBJ2-5
d_call: .
v_call: TRBV5-1
cdr3_aa: CASSLGSTQETQYF
cdr3_nt: TGCGCCAGCAGCTTGGGTTCTACCCAAGAGACCCAGTACTTC

clone_size: .
j_call: TRBJ2-7
d_call: .
v_call: TRBV7-9
cdr3_aa: CASSTTGSYEQYF
cdr3_nt: TGTGCCAGCAGCACCACAGGTAGCTACGAGCAGTACTTC

clone_size: .
j_call: TRBJ2-6
d_call: .
v_call: TRBV28
cdr3_aa: CASSLAGAGANVLTF
cdr3_nt: TGTGCCAGCAGTTTAGCAGGAGCAGGGGCCAACGTCCTGACTTTC

clone_size: .
j_call: TRBJ1-3
d_call: TRBD1
v_call: TRBV9
cdr3_aa: CASSGGTGVGNTIYF
cdr3_nt: TGTGCCAGCAGCGGCGGGACAGGGGTTGGAAACACCATATATTTT

clone_size: .
j_call: TRBJ1-5
d_call: .
v_call: TRBV27
cdr3_aa: CASSLNRVGPQHF
cdr3_nt: TGTGCCAGCAGTTTAAACAGGGTGGGGCCCCAGCATTTT

clone_size: few
j_call: TRBJ1-2
d_call: .
v_call: TRBV5-1
cdr3_aa: CASSSTLEGYTF
cdr3_nt: TGCGCCAGCAGCTCAACGCTGGAAGGCTACACCTTC

clone_size: .
j_call: TRBJ2-1
d_call: TRBD1
v_call: TRBV27
cdr3_aa: CASSLPSRPGGTEQFF
cdr3_nt: TGTGCCAGCAGCCTGCCATCAAGACCAGGGGGAACTGAGCAGTTCTTC

clone_size: .
j_call: TRBJ2-5
d_call: .
v_call: TRBV12-5
cdr3_aa: CASGLSGQETQYF
cdr3_nt: TGTGCTAGTGGTTTGTCGGGGCAAGAGACCCAGTACTTC

clone_size: .
j_call: TRBJ2-7
d_call: .
v_call: TRBV5-1
cdr3_aa: CASSLGTPHSYEQYF
cdr3_nt: TGCGCCAGCAGCTTGGGGACTCCCCATTCCTACGAGCAGTACTTC

clone_size: .
j_call: TRBJ2-7
d_call: TRBD2
v_call: TRBV5-1
cdr3_aa: CASRPSGGLAGNEQYF
cdr3_nt: TGCGCCAGCAGGCCGAGTGGGGGACTAGCGGGAAACGAGCAGTACTTC

clone_size: .
j_call: TRBJ2-2
d_call: .
v_call: TRBV11-3
cdr3_aa: CASSLVAANTGELFF
cdr3_nt: TGTGCCAGCAGCTTAGTTGCTGCGAACACCGGGGAGCTGTTTTTT

clone_size: .
j_call: TRBJ2-1
d_call: .
v_call: TRBV7-9
cdr3_aa: CASSFNSEQFF
cdr3_nt: TGTGCCAGCAGCTTTAATAGTGAGCAGTTCTTC

clone_size: .
j_call: TRBJ1-2
d_call: TRBD1
v_call: TRBV28
cdr3_aa: CASRESGQVPNYGYTF
cdr3_nt: TGTGCCAGCAGAGAAAGTGGACAGGTTCCTAACTATGGCTACACCTTC

clone_size: .
j_call: TRBJ1-1
d_call: .
v_call: TRBV6-5
cdr3_aa: CASSYSGALNTEAFF
cdr3_nt: TGTGCCAGCAGTTACTCAGGGGCTTTGAACACTGAAGCTTTCTTT

clone_size: .
j_call: TRBJ2-7
d_call: .
v_call: TRBV4-3
cdr3_aa: CASSQGIRGSYEQYF
cdr3_nt: TGCGCCAGCAGCCAAGGTATCAGGGGCAGTTACGAGCAGTACTTC